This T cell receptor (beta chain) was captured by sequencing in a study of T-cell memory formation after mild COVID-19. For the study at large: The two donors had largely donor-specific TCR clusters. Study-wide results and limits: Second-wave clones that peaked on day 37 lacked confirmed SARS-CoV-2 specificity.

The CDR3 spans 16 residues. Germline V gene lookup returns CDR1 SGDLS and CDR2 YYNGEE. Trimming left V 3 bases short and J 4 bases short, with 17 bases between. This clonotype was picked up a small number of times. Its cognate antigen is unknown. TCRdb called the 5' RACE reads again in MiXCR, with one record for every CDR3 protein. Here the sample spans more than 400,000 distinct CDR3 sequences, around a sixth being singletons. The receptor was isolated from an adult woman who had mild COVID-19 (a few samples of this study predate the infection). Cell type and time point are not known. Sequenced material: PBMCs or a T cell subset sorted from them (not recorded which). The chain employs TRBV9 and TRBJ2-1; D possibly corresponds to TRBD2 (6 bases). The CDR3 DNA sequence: TGTGCCAGCAGCGGTAGCGGTGGCCGACCTTACAATGAGCAGTTCTTC. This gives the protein CASSGSGGRPYNEQFF.